Sequencing of this TCR beta chain was carried out in a study of monozygotic twins with cystic fibrosis. Findings and caveats of the study: Monozygotic CF twin pairs shared significantly more nucleotide-identical clonotypes than unrelated CF individuals did.

Repertoires were generated with immunoSEQ multiplex PCR, while TCRdb's copy carries only in-frame clones and drops some. Seen here are 25,000 to 35,000 clones, over 80% observed once, and the top ten hold 0.85% to 0.95%. Worth noting for this clone: Its antigen is not identified.

Input material: blood. The TCR was taken from a girl aged 2 to 9 with cystic fibrosis.

The CDR3 bases are TGTGCCAGCAGCTTTTCGTGGGCAGAGTCCTACGAGCAGTACTTC. Its protein is CASSFSWAESYEQYF. This rearrangement joins TRBV5-8 to TRBJ2-7; D is ambiguous. Trimming pared 2 bases from V and 1 base from J, leaving 13 bases between. CDR1 SGHTS and CDR2 YDEGEE come from the germline V gene. The CDR3 length is 15 residues.